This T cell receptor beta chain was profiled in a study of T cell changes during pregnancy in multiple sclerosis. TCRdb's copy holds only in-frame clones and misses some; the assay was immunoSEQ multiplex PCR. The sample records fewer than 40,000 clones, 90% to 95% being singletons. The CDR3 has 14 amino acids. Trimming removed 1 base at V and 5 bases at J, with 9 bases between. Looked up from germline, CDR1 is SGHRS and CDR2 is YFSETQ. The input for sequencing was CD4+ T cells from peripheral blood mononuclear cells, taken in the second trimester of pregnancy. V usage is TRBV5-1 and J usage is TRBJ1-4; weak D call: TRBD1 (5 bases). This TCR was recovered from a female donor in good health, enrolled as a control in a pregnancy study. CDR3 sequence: CASSLTGSNEKLFF. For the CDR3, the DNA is TGCGCCAGCAGCTTGACAGGCTCCAATGAAAAACTGTTTTTT.